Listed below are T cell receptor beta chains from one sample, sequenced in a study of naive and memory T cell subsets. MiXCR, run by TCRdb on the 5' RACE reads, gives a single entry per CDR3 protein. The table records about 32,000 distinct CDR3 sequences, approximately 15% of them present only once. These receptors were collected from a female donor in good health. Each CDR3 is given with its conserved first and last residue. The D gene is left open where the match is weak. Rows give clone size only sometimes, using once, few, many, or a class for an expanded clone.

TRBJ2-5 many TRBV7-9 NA CASSLETQYF TGTGCCAGCAGCCTAGAGACCCAGTACTTC
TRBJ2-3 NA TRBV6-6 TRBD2 CASSYSPASGGPEGQYF TGTGCCAGCAGTTACTCTCCGGCTAGCGGGGGCCCTGAGGGGCAGTATTTT
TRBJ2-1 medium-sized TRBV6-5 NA CASGRRNEQFF TGTGCCAGCGGGCGGCGAAATGAGCAGTTCTTC
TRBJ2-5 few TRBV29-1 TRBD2 CSLKPLAGGQETQYF TGCAGTCTAAAGCCCCTAGCGGGGGGGCAAGAGACCCAGTACTTC
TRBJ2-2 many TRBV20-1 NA CSARSGLFSGELFF TGCAGTGCTAGATCTGGGCTATTTTCCGGGGAGCTGTTTTTT
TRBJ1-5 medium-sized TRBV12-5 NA CASGLNQPQHF TGTGCTAGTGGTTTGAATCAGCCCCAGCATTTT
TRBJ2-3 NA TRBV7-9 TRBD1 CASSPEGQPTDTQYF TGTGCCAGCAGCCCCGAGGGACAGCCTACAGATACGCAGTATTTT
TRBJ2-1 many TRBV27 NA CASSRGNSVQFF TGTGCCAGCAGCCGAGGGAATTCAGTGCAGTTCTTC
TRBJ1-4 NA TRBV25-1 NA CASRTDGHGEKLFF TGTGCCAGCAGGACGGACGGACATGGTGAAAAACTGTTTTTT
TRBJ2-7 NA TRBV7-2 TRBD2 CASSSGGSGRGEQYF TGTGCCAGCAGCTCCGGGGGGAGCGGCCGGGGGGAGCAGTACTTC
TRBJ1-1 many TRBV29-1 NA CSGAPPRGQNTEAFF TGCAGCGGTGCCCCTCCCCGGGGACAGAACACTGAAGCTTTCTTT
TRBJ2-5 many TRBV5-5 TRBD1 CASSLDPGQAYQETQYF TGTGCCAGCAGCCTTGACCCGGGACAGGCGTACCAAGAGACCCAGTACTTC
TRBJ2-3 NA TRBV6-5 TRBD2 CASSYGAGGFTDTQYF TGTGCCAGCAGTTACGGAGCGGGGGGGTTCACAGATACGCAGTATTTT
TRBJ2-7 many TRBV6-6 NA CASSRQDLYEQYF TGTGCCAGCAGTCGACAGGACCTATACGAGCAGTACTTC
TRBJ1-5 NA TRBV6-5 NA CASQRQNSNQPQHF TGTGCCAGTCAGAGACAGAATAGCAATCAGCCCCAGCATTTT
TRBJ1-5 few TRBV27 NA CARSRNRVYQPQHF TGTGCCAGGAGCCGGAACAGGGTTTATCAGCCCCAGCATTTT
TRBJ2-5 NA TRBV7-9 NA CASSLPTGQPNQETQYF TGTGCCAGCAGCTTACCGACGGGACAACCGAATCAAGAGACCCAGTACTTC
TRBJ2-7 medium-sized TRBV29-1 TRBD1 CSVEGQGGYEQYF TGCAGCGTTGAGGGACAGGGGGGATACGAGCAGTACTTC
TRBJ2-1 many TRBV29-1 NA CSVESKGSNEQFF TGCAGCGTTGAATCGAAGGGGTCGAATGAGCAGTTCTTC
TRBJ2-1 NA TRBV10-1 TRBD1 CASSDGTADEQFF TGCGCCAGCAGTGATGGGACAGCGGATGAGCAGTTCTTC
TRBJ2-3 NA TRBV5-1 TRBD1 CASTDRGYTDTQYF TGCGCCAGCACGGACAGGGGGTACACAGATACGCAGTATTTT
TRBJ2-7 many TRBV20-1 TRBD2 CSARGLAGAPSYEQYF TGCAGTGCTAGGGGACTAGCGGGGGCCCCATCCTACGAGCAGTACTTC
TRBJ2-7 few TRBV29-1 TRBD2 CSAGLAGGLGHEQYF TGCAGCGCAGGACTAGCGGGGGGCCTGGGGCACGAGCAGTACTTC
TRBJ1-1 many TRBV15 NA CATSTQQNTEAFF TGTGCCACCAGCACTCAACAGAACACTGAAGCTTTCTTT
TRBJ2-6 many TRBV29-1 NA CSVEGGSGANVLTF TGCAGCGTTGAAGGAGGGTCTGGGGCCAACGTCCTGACTTTC
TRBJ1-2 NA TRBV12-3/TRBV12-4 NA CASSFRQPFYGYTF TGTGCCAGCAGTTTTAGACAGCCCTTTTATGGCTACACCTTC
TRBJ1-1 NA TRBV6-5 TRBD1 CASRETKGAEAFF TGTGCCAGCCGAGAAACGAAGGGGGCGGAAGCTTTCTTT
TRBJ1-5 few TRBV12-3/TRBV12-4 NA CASSLEGRQPQHF TGTGCCAGCAGTTTAGAGGGAAGGCAGCCCCAGCATTTT
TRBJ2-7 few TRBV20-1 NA CSARDSTGYGEQYF TGCAGTGCTAGAGATTCAACGGGTTACGGCGAGCAGTACTTC
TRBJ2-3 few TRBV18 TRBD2 CASSPPQGRGSQDTQYF TGTGCCAGCTCACCACCCCAAGGGCGGGGGTCCCAGGATACGCAGTATTTT
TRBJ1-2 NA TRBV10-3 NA CAISEGQQLNYGYTF TGTGCCATCAGTGAGGGGCAGCAACTTAACTATGGCTACACCTTC
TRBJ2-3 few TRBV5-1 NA CASSLGAGRRADTQYF TGCGCCAGCAGCTTGGGGGCAGGGAGACGGGCAGATACGCAGTATTTT
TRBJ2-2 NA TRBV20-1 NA CSARGPGDSGELFF TGCAGTGCTAGAGGCCCAGGGGATTCCGGGGAGCTGTTTTTT
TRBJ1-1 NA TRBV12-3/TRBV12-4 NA CASSPGGGWVEAFF TGTGCCAGCAGTCCCGGGGGGGGTTGGGTTGAAGCTTTCTTT
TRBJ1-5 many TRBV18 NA CASSPTHSNQPQHF TGTGCCAGCTCACCGACACATAGCAATCAGCCCCAGCATTTT
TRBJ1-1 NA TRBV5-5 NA CASSLGENTEAFF TGTGCCAGCAGCTTAGGGGAGAACACTGAAGCTTTCTTT
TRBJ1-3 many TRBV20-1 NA CSARRDKGNTIYF TGCAGTGCTAGGCGGGACAAGGGAAACACCATATATTTT
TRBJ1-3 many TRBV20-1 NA CSARPMNRQLSGNTIYF TGCAGTGCTAGACCCATGAACAGGCAGCTCTCTGGAAACACCATATATTTT
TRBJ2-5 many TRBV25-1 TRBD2 CASSEWEGQETQYF TGTGCCAGCAGTGAATGGGAGGGTCAAGAGACCCAGTACTTC
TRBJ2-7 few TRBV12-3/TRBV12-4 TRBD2 CASKPSSGTPYEQYF TGTGCCAGCAAACCCTCTAGCGGTACTCCCTACGAGCAGTACTTC
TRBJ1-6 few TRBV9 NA CASSVGSQLSPLHF TGTGCCAGCAGCGTAGGTTCCCAGCTTTCACCCCTCCACTTT
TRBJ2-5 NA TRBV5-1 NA CASSTGTFQETQYF TGCGCCAGCAGCACTGGGACATTCCAAGAGACCCAGTACTTC
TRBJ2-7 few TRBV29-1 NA CSVEDAGGSPYEQYF TGCAGCGTTGAAGATGCTGGGGGGAGCCCCTACGAGCAGTACTTC
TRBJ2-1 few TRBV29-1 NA CSVAGQTTVNEQFF TGCAGCGTTGCGGGACAAACGACGGTCAATGAGCAGTTCTTC
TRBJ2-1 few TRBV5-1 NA CASSTTGTTYNEQFF TGCGCCAGCAGCACAACCGGGACCACTTACAATGAGCAGTTCTTC
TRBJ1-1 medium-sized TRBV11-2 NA CASSIAPGVAEAFF TGTGCCAGCAGCATCGCCCCAGGGGTTGCTGAAGCTTTCTTT
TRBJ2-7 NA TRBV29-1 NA CSVEGGADEQYF TGCAGCGTTGAAGGGGGAGCTGACGAGCAGTACTTC
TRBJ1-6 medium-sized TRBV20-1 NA CSASGGDRNYSPLHF TGCAGTGCTAGTGGTGGGGACCGGAACTATTCACCCCTCCACTTT
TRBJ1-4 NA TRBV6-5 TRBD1 CASSYRQGHEKLFF TGTGCCAGCAGTTACCGACAGGGCCATGAAAAACTGTTTTTT
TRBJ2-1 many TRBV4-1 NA CASSQVGAQGIQDEQFF TGCGCCAGCAGCCAAGTGGGGGCACAGGGAATTCAGGATGAGCAGTTCTTC
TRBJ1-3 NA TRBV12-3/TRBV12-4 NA CASSFLHGETIYF TGTGCCAGCAGTTTCCTCCACGGGGAGACCATATATTTT
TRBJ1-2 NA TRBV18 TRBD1 CASSPTGKQSLFNYGYTF TGTGCCAGCTCACCGACAGGGAAGCAGAGCCTCTTTAACTATGGCTACACCTTC
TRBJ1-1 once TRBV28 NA CAISRVTEAFF TGTGCCATCTCAAGAGTCACTGAAGCTTTCTTT
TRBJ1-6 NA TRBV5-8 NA CASSAPQGPRRNSPLHF TGTGCCAGCAGCGCCCCCCAAGGACCAAGGCGTAATTCACCCCTCCACTTT
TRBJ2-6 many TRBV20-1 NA CSARDRGSGANVLTF TGCAGTGCTAGAGATCGGGGTTCTGGGGCCAACGTCCTGACTTTC
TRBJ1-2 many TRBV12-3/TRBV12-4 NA CASSPRQTTNYGYTF TGTGCCAGCAGTCCCCGACAGACTACTAACTATGGCTACACCTTC
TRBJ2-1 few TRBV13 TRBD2 CASSAGTSGGSRDEQFF TGTGCCAGCAGCGCCGGGACTAGCGGGGGGAGCAGGGATGAGCAGTTCTTC
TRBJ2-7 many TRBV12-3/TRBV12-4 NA CASSFGGPTYEQYF TGTGCCAGCAGTTTCGGGGGGCCCACCTACGAGCAGTACTTC
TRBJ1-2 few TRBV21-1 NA CASPIGGGVGYGYTF TGTGCCAGCCCCATAGGAGGGGGGGTTGGCTATGGCTACACCTTC